This T cell receptor beta chain stems from a study of hypomethylating agent response in myelodysplastic syndrome. The wider study: Of the myelodysplastic syndrome patients, under ten were male, 2 female.

As originally analysed: Of approximately 180,000 unique clonotypes, approximately 1.5% were previously reported viral-epitope-specific in VDJdb. The method was immunoSEQ multiplex PCR; TCRdb's version includes in-frame clones alone and lacks a portion of them. That table gives V, J and clone size, and the DNA gave D and trimming. This sample has approximately 4,200 clones, with over 75% found just once. The CDR3 is 14 amino acids. The germline CDR1 and CDR2 sequences are SGHDN and FVKESK. Trimming shortened V by 4 bases and J by 0 bases, and 9 bases separated the two germline ends. The chain uses TRBV14 and TRBJ1-1; no firm D call. The TCR originated in a human donor with myelodysplastic syndrome. Sequencing used bone marrow, obtained before or after starting hypomethylating agent treatment for myelodysplastic syndrome (not recorded which). The CDR3 DNA reads as TGTGCCAGCAGCCTTGGAGGGATGAACACTGAAGCTTTCTTT. Its translation is CASSLGGMNTEAFF.